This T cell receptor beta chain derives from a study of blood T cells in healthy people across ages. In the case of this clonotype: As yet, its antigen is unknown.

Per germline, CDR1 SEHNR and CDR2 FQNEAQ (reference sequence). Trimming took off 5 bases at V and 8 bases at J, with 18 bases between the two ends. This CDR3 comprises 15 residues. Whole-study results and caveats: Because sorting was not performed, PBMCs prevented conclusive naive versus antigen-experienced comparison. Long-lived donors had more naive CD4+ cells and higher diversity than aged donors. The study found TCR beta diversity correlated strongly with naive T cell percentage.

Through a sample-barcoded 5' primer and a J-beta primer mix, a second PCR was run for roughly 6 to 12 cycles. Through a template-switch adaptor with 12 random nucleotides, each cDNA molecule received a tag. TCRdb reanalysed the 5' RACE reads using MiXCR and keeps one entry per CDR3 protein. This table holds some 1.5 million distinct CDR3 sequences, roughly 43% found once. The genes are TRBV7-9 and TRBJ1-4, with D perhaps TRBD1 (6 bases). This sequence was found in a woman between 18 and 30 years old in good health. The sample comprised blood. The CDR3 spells CASSPRSSGEEKLFF. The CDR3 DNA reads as TGTGCCAGCAGCCCAAGAAGTTCAGGGGAAGAAAAACTGTTTTTT.